What follows describes a single TCR beta chain. The cohort comprised adults aged roughly 18 to 95 years residing in approximately 22 US areas. Germline CDR1 reads PRHDT; CDR2 reads FYEKMQ (reference sequence). J lost 1 base, V lost 6 bases, and 4 bases had no gene match. This CDR3 is built from 14 residues. The sample comes from a study of blood T cell repertoires in COVID-19. Turning to the study itself: Specimens from acute and convalescent COVID-19 originated in the United States, Italy and Spain. In each case, the material was cDNA or gDNA derived from T cells, B-cell-depleted T cells, or PBMCs.

Authors' processing steps: Reference gene primer amplification gave estimated nucleated cell counts. Clones were read by immunoSEQ multiplex PCR, and TCRdb kept only the in-frame ones, dropping some. That table supplies the V and J calls and clone size; D and trimming were determined from the DNA. This repertoire shows around 260,000 clones, under 90% found once; its top ten account for under 5%. The chain links TRBV13 to TRBJ2-5; TRBD2 agrees at 8 bases. This receptor was taken from a man aged 25 to 45 with acute COVID-19. The sequenced sample was PBMCs or T cells enriched from blood (not recorded which). CDR3 protein: CASSSSGGQETQYF. DNA for the CDR3: TGTGCCAGCAGTTCCAGCGGGGGCCAAGAGACCCAGTACTTC. The variable domain in full, with the rest retrieved from reference TRBV13 and TRBJ2-5, is AAGVIQSPRHLIKEKRETATLKCYPIPRHDTVYWYQQGPGQDPQFLISFYEKMQSDKGSIPDRFSAQQFSDYHSELNMSSLELGDSALYFCASSSSGGQETQYFGPGTRLLVL.